This note documents a single T cell receptor (beta chain) sequence. This clonotype was detected many times. This receptor's antigen is unknown. One base away there is no much larger clone; base qualities are not given. Library preparation employed PCR. Instrument used: Illumina HiSeq 2500. Molecular barcoding was employed in the preparation of TCR libraries, with unique molecular identifiers being used to normalize TCRbeta repertoire quantification. The public reads were reprocessed in TCRdb via fastp at Q25 and MiXCR, keeping in-frame beta chains. Identical CDR3 proteins give one entry, which carries the most common genes and DNA. This sample holds about 360,000 distinct CDR3 sequences; about an eighth were observed only once. The top ten clones comprise around 4.1% of the sample. This entry belongs to a study of T-cell reconstitution after alpha-beta-depleted transplantation in children (dated by TCRdb to about 2016). Notes on the research overall: T-cell immune reconstitution after TCRalphabeta/CD19-depleted allogeneic hematopoietic cell transplantation in children was quantitatively tracked in the study by means of TCR repertoire profiling.

From the germline V gene (reference sequence), CDR1 is PRHDT and CDR2 is FYEKMQ. The junction shows trimming of 5 bases on V and 8 bases on J, plus 13 bases between the germline ends. From cysteine to phenylalanine, the CDR3 is 13 amino acids long. The retained sequence is limited to the CDR3, 39 bases, with the frame set at the first base. Sequences were derived from PBMCs, sampled from the stem cell graft. This TCR derives from a human donor who donated a stem cell graft to a child with Fanconi anemia. The receptor chain draws on TRBV13 and TRBJ2-1; the D segment might be TRBD1 or TRBD2, since each matches 5 bases. The CDR3 has the sequence CASSTRGMHEQFF. The sequenced DNA is TGTGCCAGCAGCACCCGGGGCATGCATGAGCAGTTCTTC.